This TCR beta chain emerged from a study of T cell repertoires in cytomegalovirus infection. Overall study context: In public TCR beta signatures, there were indications of both CMV infection and matching HLA type.

TCRdb passed the reads through MiXCR, listing each CDR3 protein once. The sample records 480,000 or so distinct CDR3 sequences, around 10% being singletons. This clonotype was observed at least ten times. Its antigen is unknown. General study findings and limits: HLA-C-restricted, CMV-specific TCR beta clonotypes were dominant ex vivo. Accumulated public TCR beta family frequency recognized individuals carrying CMV together with the relevant HLA.

The sequencing input was PBMCs. The TCR was taken from a human donor in good health (CMV status not recorded). Some clones in this sample may be carry-over from other donors' samples.

The CDR3 here is CASSLFGTENTEAFF. Here the CDR3 DNA reads TGTGCCAGCAGCTTATTCGGGACAGAAAACACTGAAGCTTTCTTT. This chain joins TRBV7-3 and TRBJ1-1; 7 nucleotides align to TRBD1. Trimming cost V 2 bases and J 2 bases; bases outside gene matches: 5. Germline loops: CDR1 SGHTA, CDR2 FQGTGA. This CDR3 is 15 amino acids long.